This T cell receptor delta chain was documented in a study of gamma-delta T cells after stem cell transplantation. TCRdb fed the RT-PCR reads into CATT to redo clone calling. The table shows about 3,200 delta-chain clones, with around 1.5% occurring only once. This clone was counted a few times. This DNA's translation differs at residue 4 from TCRdb's protein, which comes from a much larger clone; a read error is likely, and the protein shown is translated from the DNA. Sequencing was done on a sample of gamma-delta T cells. This sequence originates from a human donor. It is not recorded whose cells these are; they may come from a transplant donor.

In nucleotides, the CDR3 is TGTGCCTGTGGCACGGTCGGGGAGAACACCGATAAGCTCATCTTT. This sequence encodes CACGTVGENTDKLIF. The J gene is TRDJ1, the V gene TRDV2, with D perhaps matching TRDD3 (5 bases). Germline V gene data show CDR1 as GEAIGNYY and CDR2 as EKD. The CDR3 is 15 residues long.